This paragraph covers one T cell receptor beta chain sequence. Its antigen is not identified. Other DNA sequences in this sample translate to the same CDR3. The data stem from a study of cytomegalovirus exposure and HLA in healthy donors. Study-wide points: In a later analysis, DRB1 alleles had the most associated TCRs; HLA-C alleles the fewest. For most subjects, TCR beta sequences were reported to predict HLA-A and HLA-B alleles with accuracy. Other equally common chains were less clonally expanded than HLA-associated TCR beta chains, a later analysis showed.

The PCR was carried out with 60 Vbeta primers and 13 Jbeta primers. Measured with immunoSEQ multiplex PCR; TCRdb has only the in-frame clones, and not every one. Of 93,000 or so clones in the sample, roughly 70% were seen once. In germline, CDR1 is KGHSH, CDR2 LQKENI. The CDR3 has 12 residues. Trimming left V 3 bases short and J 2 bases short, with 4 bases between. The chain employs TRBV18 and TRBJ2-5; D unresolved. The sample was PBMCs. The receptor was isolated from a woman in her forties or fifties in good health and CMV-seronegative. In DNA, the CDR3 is TGTGCCAGCTCACCGACTCAAGAGACCCAGTACTTC. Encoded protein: CASSPTQETQYF.